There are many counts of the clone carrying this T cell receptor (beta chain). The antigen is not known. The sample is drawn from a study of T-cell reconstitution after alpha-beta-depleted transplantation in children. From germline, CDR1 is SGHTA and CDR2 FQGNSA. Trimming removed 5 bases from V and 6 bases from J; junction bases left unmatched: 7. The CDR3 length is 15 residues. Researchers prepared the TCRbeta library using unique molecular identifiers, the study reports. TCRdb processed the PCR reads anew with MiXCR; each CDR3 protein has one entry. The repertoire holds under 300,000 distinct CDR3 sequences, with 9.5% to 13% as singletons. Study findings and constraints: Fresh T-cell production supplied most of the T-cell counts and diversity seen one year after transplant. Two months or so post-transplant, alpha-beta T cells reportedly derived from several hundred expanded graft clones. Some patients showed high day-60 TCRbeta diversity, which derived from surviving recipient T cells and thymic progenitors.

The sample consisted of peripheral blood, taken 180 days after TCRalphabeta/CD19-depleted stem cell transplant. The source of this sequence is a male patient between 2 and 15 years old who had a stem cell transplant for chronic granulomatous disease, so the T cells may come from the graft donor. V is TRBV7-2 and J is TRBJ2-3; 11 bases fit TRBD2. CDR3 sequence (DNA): TGTGCCAGCAGCCCCCTAGCGGGGGGCAAGGATACGCAGTATTTT. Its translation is CASSPLAGGKDTQYF.